The 17 T cell receptor beta chains listed next were all sequenced from one sample in a study of T cells in Graves' hyperthyroidism and ophthalmopathy. Researchers took RNA transcripts and amplified the TCR beta CDR3 regions from them. The study used the HTBI primer set for a first-round RT-PCR of the TCR CDR3. Via MiXCR, TCRdb re-called the multiplex PCR reads, giving one row per CDR3 protein. The repertoire includes 400,000 to 550,000 distinct CDR3 sequences, approximately 15% of them detected once, and 15% to 20% sits in the top ten. Sequencing was carried out using blood. Receptors were obtained from a young woman with Graves' hyperthyroidism.

The chain couples TRBV7-9 to TRBJ1-2; D gene ambiguous. CDR1 and CDR2 from the germline V gene are SEHNR and FQNEAQ (reference sequence). The CDR3 length is 15 residues. Trimming stripped 1 base from V and 4 bases from J, with 13 bases between. CDR3 sequence reads: CASSLDRVFGYGYTF. The CDR3 DNA reads TGTGCCAGCAGCTTAGATAGGGTTTTTGGCTATGGCTACACCTTC.

In its sample, this clonotype was seen a few times. The gene calls are TRBV29-1 and TRBJ2-2; D unresolved. V shed 4 bases and J shed 1 base, with 7 bases lying between them. CDR3 size: 13 residues. The V gene's germline CDR1 is SQVTM and CDR2 ANQGSEA. DNA for the CDR3: TGCAGCGTTGTTTTCGAGAACACCGGGGAGCTGTTTTTT. This codes for CSVVFENTGELFF.

The rearrangement links TRBV29-1 to TRBJ1-2, with D possibly being TRBD1 (5 bases). V lost 7 bases and J lost 6, with 12 bases in between. The CDR3 runs to 11 residues. The germline CDR1 and CDR2 sequences are SQVTM and ANQGSEA. The CDR3 bases are TGCAGCGCCGGGGCGAATCATGGCTACACCTTC. Its translation: CSAGANHGYTF.

This clonotype was recorded many times. The chain carries TRBV27 and TRBJ1-2; TRBD1 matches at 7 bases. This CDR3 region has 15 residues. The germline V gene encodes CDR1 MNHEY and CDR2 SMNVEV (reference sequence). The trim removed 7 bases at V and 6 bases at J, leaving 14 bases unmatched. This CDR3 reads CASTRLTGAWDGYTF. CDR3 DNA sequence: TGTGCCAGCACCCGTCTAACAGGGGCATGGGATGGCTACACCTTC.

In the case of this clonotype: Lacking the conserved final phenylalanine or tryptophan, this CDR3 likely reflects a read error. V and J are TRBV24-1 and TRBJ2-3; 7 bases are shared with TRBD2. CDR1 and CDR2 from the germline V gene are KGHDR and SFDVKD. CDR3 size: 14 residues. The CDR3 reads CAASDGRRIDTQYS. The CDR3 nucleotides are TGTGCCGCCAGTGACGGGAGGAGGATAGATACGCAGTATTCT.

This clonotype was seen ten or more times. V usage is TRBV19 and J usage is TRBJ1-1; 8 positions agree with TRBD1. The ends lost 6 bases at V and 4 bases at J; junction bases unmatched: 7. The CDR3 length is 14 residues. Per the germline V gene, CDR1 is LNHDA and CDR2 is SQIVND (reference sequence). In DNA, the CDR3 is TGTGCCAGTAGCGGACAGGGTCTGGGCACTGAAGCTTTCTTT. Encoded protein: CASSGQGLGTEAFF. Looking up the rest from reference TRBV19 and TRBJ1-1 gives the full variable domain: DGGITQSPKYLFRKEGQNVTLSCEQNLNHDAMYWYRQDPGQGLRLIYYSQIVNDFQKGDIAEGYSVSREKKESFPLTVTSAQKNPTAFYLCASSGQGLGTEAFFGQGTRLTVV.

This clonotype was counted a few times. The chain carries TRBV20-1 and TRBJ2-3, with no clear D. Trimming removed 3 bases at V and 2 bases at J, with 6 bases between. Germline assignment: CDR1 DFQATT and CDR2 SNEGSKA (reference sequence). This CDR3 region has 12 residues. The CDR3 spells CSARTTTDTQYF. The DNA for the CDR3 is TGCAGTGCTAGGACCACCACAGATACGCAGTATTTT.

This clonotype showed up just a few times. The rearrangement uses TRBV19 and TRBJ1-4, with a tentative D call TRBD1 (5 bases). There are 16 residues in the CDR3. Trimming took off 7 bases at V and 2 bases at J, with 17 bases between the two ends. CDR1 and CDR2 from the germline V gene are LNHDA and SQIVND (reference sequence). This chain's CDR3 is CASTHRGAGTNEKLFF. DNA of the CDR3: TGTGCCAGTACTCACAGAGGGGCAGGGACTAATGAAAAACTGTTTTTT.

This sequence joins TRBV2 and TRBJ2-7; D gene unclear. The CDR3 has 12 residues. The V end was cut by 7 bases, the J end by 4 bases, with 11 bases between. The V gene's germline CDR1 is SNHLY and CDR2 FYNNEI. This chain's CDR3 is CASTAAIYEQYF. The DNA for the CDR3 is TGTGCCAGCACTGCGGCGATTTACGAGCAGTACTTC.

This clonotype was detected many times. The chain carries TRBV19 and TRBJ2-2; D is unclear. Germline values: CDR1 LNHDA, CDR2 SQIVND (reference sequence). The CDR3 spans 16 residues. The germline V and J ends were trimmed by 9 bases and 3 bases, with 20 bases remaining between them. The CDR3 protein is CASGQLASQHTGELFF. Written as DNA, the CDR3 is TGTGCCAGCGGGCAATTGGCCTCGCAACACACCGGGGAGCTGTTTTTT.

This clonotype was found many times. V usage is TRBV12-3 or TRBV12-4 and J usage is TRBJ2-3; 9 nucleotides align to TRBD1. The junction had 4 bases not matched to a gene; V was cut back by 3 bases and J by 3 bases. The CDR3 loop spans 15 amino acids. The CDR3 region is CASSFRGTGTDTQYF. CDR3 sequence (DNA): TGTGCCAGCAGTTTTCGCGGGACAGGGACAGATACGCAGTATTTT.

This chain uses TRBV24-1 with TRBJ2-2; TRBD1 matches at 9 bases. Trimming removed 7 bases from V and 3 bases from J; junction bases left unmatched: 2. CDR3 length: 14 amino acids. Germline lookup yields CDR1 KGHDR and CDR2 SFDVKD. The CDR3 coding sequence is TGTGCCACCAGGGGACAGGGATACACCGGGGAGCTGTTTTTT. Translating gives CATRGQGYTGELFF.

Note on this clonotype: A much larger clonotype is one base distant, so this may be a read error. This rearrangement joins TRBV20-1 to TRBJ2-1, with no clear D. Trimming took 5 bases from V and 7 from J, leaving 9 bases between them. The CDR3 has 11 residues. The germline V gene has CDR1 DFQATT and CDR2 SNEGSKA (reference sequence). CDR3 loop: CSAVAVNEQFF. The CDR3 nucleotides are TGCAGTGCTGTCGCCGTAAATGAGCAGTTCTTC.

This clonotype occurred a few times. The chain has TRBV4-2 and TRBJ2-1; 7 bases are a match to TRBD2. V shed 1 base, J shed 6 bases, and the junction held 3 bases outside the gene matches. The CDR3 length is 14 residues. CDR1 is LGHNA and CDR2 is YNFKEQ in the germline V gene. CDR3 bases: TGTGCCAGCAGCCAAGTGACTAGCACCAATGAGCAGTTCTTC. This translates into CASSQVTSTNEQFF.

The rearrangement joins TRBV20-1 to TRBJ2-3, with D uncertain. V was trimmed by 6 bases and J by 0 bases, leaving 16 bases between them. CDR1 is DFQATT and CDR2 is SNEGSKA in the germline V gene (reference sequence). The CDR3 has 15 amino acids. The CDR3 loop is CSAYEPQSSTDTQYF. The CDR3 DNA sequence: TGCAGTGCGTACGAGCCGCAGTCTAGCACAGATACGCAGTATTTT.

This clonotype was recorded a few times. The V gene is TRBV27, the J gene TRBJ2-7; TRBD2 matches at 9 bases. There are 16 residues in the CDR3. CDR1 is MNHEY, CDR2 SMNVEV, per germline (reference sequence). J gave up 1 base and V 5 bases, and 9 bases lay outside the gene matches. CDR3 in amino acids: CASSAATSGDSYEQYF. DNA of the CDR3: TGTGCCAGCAGTGCCGCGACTAGCGGAGATTCCTACGAGCAGTACTTC.

The table lists this clonotype with many counts. The chain has TRBV7-3 and TRBJ1-6; D gene ambiguous. Germline CDR1 is SGHTA and CDR2 is FQGTGA. The CDR3 spans 16 residues. Deletions cut 5 bases from V and 7 bases from J, with 18 bases between. The CDR3 DNA reads as TGTGCCAGCAGCCAAAATGGTGCAGATACCAATTCACCCCTCCACTTT. The encoded protein is CASSQNGADTNSPLHF. Based on the CDR3 plus reference TRBV7-3 and TRBJ1-6, the full variable domain is GAGVSQTPSNKVTEKGKYVELRCDPISGHTALYWYRQSLGQGPEFLIYFQGTGAADDSGLPNDRFFAVRPEGSVSTLKIQRTERGDSAVYLCASSQNGADTNSPLHFGNGTRLTVT.